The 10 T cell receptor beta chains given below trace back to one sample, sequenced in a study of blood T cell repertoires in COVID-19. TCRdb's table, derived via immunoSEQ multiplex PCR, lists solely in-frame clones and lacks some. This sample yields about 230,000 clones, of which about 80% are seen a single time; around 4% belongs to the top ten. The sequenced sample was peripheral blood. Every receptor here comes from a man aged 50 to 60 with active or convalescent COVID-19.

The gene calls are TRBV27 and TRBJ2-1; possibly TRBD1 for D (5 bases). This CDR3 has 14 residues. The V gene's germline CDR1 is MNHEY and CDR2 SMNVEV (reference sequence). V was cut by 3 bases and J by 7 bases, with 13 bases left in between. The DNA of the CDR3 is TGTGCCAGCAGTTTTGGGGCAGGGCAGAATGAGCAGTTCTTC. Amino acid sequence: CASSFGAGQNEQFF.

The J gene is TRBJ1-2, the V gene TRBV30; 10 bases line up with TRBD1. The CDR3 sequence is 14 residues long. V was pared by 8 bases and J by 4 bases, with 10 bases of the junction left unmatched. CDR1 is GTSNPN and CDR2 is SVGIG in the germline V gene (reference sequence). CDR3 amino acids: CAVQGDRGFYGYTF. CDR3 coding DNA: TGTGCCGTTCAGGGGGACAGGGGTTTCTATGGCTACACCTTC. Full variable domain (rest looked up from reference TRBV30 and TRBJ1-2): SQTIHQWPATLVQPVGSPLSLECTVEGTSNPNLYWYRQAAGRGLQLLFYSVGIGQISSEVPQNLSASRPQDRQFILSSKKLLLSDSGFYLCAVQGDRGFYGYTFGSGTRLTVV.

CDR3 residues: CASKLQGAANTEAFF. CDR3 nucleotide sequence: TGTGCCAGCAAGTTACAGGGGGCTGCGAACACTGAAGCTTTCTTT. This chain links TRBV6-5 with TRBJ1-1, with TRBD1 matching over 9 bases. Germline V gene data show CDR1 as MNHEY and CDR2 as SVGAGI. The CDR3 runs to 15 residues. J lost 1 base, V lost 7 bases, and 7 bases had no gene match.

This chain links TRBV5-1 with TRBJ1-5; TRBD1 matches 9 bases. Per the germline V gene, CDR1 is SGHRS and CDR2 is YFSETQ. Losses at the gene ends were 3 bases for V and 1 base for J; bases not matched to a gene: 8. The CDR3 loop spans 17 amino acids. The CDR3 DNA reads TGCGCCAGCAGCTCGGGGACAGGGATGGACAGCAATCAGCCCCAGCATTTT. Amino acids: CASSSGTGMDSNQPQHF.

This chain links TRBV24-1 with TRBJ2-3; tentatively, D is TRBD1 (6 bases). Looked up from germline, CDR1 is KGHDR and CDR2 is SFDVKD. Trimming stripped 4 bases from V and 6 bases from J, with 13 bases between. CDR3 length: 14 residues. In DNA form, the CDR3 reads TGTGCCACCAGTGACAGGGGAGTTGAGGATACGCAGTATTTT. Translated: CATSDRGVEDTQYF.

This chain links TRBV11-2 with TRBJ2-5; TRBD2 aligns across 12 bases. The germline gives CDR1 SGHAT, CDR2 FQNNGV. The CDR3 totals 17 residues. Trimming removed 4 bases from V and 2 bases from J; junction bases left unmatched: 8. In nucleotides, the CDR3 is TGTGCCAGCAGCTCACTAGCGGGGGGACTCGGACAAGAGACCCAGTACTTC. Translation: CASSSLAGGLGQETQYF.

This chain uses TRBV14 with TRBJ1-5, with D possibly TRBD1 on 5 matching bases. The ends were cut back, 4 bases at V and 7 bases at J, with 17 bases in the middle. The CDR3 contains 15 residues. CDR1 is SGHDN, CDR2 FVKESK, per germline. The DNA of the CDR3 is TGTGCCAGCAGCCCCCGGGGGGGGGAGAGACAGCCCCAGCATTTT. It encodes CASSPRGGERQPQHF.

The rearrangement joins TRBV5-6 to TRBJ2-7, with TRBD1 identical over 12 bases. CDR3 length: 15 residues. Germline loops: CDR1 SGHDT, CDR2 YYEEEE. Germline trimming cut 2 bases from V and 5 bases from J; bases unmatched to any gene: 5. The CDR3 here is CASSFGTGGGNEQYF. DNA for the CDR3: TGTGCCAGCAGCTTTGGGACAGGGGGCGGTAACGAGCAGTACTTC.

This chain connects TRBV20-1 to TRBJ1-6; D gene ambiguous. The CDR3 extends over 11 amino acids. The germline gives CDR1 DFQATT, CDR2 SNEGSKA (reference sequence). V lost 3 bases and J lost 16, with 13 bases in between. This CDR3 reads CSASIPGSLHF. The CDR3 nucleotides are TGCAGTGCTAGCATACCCGGGAGTCTCCACTTT.

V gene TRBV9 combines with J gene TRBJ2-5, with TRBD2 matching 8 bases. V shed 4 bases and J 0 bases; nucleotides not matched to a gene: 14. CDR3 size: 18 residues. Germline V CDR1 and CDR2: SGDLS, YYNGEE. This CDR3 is CASSTRGAGGPYQETQYF. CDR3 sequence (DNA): TGTGCCAGCAGCACCCGAGGGGCGGGGGGCCCGTACCAAGAGACCCAGTACTTC.